This T cell receptor (beta chain) was retrieved from a study of T-cell reconstitution after alpha-beta-depleted transplantation in children. It was with unique molecular identifiers that the TCRbeta library was prepared. TCRdb re-called the PCR reads with MiXCR, one entry per CDR3 protein. The top ten hold roughly 6% of the sample, which has about 260,000 distinct CDR3 sequences, roughly 8% seen once. Study conclusions and caveats: Hyperexpanded clones declined; after one year, newly produced T cells mostly supplied diversity. Surviving recipient cells, namely T cells and thymic progenitors, were the source of high day-60 TCRbeta diversity in some patients. Where alpha-beta T cells came from about two months after transplant was reportedly several hundred expanded graft clones.

Germline CDR1 and CDR2: SGHTA and FQGNSA. V was clipped by 6 bases and J by 0 bases, with 8 bases between them. This CDR3 has 14 residues. This clonotype has at least ten counts. What it recognizes is unknown. The sequenced sample was PBMCs, mostly from graft donor cells, obtained 180 days after TCRalphabeta/CD19-depleted stem cell transplant. This clonotype was obtained from a male patient younger than 18 who had a stem cell transplant for acute lymphoblastic leukemia, so the T cells may come from the graft donor. The chain links TRBV7-2 to TRBJ2-2; no clear D. The CDR3 bases are TGTGCCAGCAGGGAGACCCCGAACACCGGGGAGCTGTTTTTT. Protein: CASRETPNTGELFF.